This T cell receptor (beta chain) originates from a study of cytomegalovirus exposure and HLA in healthy donors. Overall study results and limits: Across donors, presence/absence analyses took sequencing depth to be roughly uniform. Immune exposure information comprised only CMV serostatus. The classifier was said to identify cytomegalovirus status with high specificity and sensitivity.

PCR employed 60 Vbeta and 13 Jbeta primers. Authors' analysis steps: Later work found around 85 million unique TCR beta chains, with 9.5 million to 14 million shared. Libraries were prepared by immunoSEQ multiplex PCR; TCRdb keeps only in-frame clonotypes and omits some of them. V and J calls and clone size are as listed in that table; D and trimming were resolved from the DNA. Here the sample spans roughly 180,000 clones, under 80% being singletons. Trimming cost V 3 bases and J 1 base; bases outside gene matches: 5. This CDR3 has 16 residues. CDR1 is SGHDT and CDR2 is YYEEEE in the germline V gene. This clone turned up a few times. Antigen: not known.

The chain joins TRBV5-6 to TRBJ2-2, with 8 nucleotides matching TRBD1. The sample comprised PBMCs. This TCR derives from a woman in her forties or fifties in good health and CMV-seropositive. CDR3 sequence: CASSSLGQGNTGELFF. In DNA, the CDR3 is TGTGCCAGCAGCTCGCTCGGACAGGGGAACACCGGGGAGCTGTTTTTT.